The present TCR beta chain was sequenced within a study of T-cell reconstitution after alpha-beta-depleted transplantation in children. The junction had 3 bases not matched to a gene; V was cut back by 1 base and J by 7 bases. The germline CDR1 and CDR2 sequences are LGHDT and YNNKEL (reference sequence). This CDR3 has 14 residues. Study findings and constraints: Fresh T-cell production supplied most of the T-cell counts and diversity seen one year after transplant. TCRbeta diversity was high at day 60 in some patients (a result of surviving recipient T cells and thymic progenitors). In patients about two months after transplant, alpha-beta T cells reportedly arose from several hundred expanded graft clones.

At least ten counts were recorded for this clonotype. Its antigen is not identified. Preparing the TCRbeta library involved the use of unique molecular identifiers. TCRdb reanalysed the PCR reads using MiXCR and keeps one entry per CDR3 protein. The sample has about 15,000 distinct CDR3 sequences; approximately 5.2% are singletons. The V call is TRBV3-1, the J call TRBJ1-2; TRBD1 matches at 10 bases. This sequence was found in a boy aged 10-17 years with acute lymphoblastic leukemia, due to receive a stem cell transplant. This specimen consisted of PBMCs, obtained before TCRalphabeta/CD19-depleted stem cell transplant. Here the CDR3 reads CASSQGQGASGYTF. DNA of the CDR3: TGTGCCAGCAGCCAAGGACAGGGGGCGTCTGGCTACACCTTC. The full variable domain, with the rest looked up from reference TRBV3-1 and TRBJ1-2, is DTAVSQTPKYLVTQMGNDKSIKCEQNLGHDTMYWYKQDSKKFLKIMFSYNNKELIINETVPNRFSPKSPDKAHLNLHINSLELGDSAVYFCASSQGQGASGYTFGSGTRLTVV.